This passage covers 10 T cell receptor beta chains from one sample sequenced in a study of blood T cells in healthy people across ages. The authors ran a second PCR of about 6 to 11 cycles using a sample-barcoded 5' primer and a J-beta primer mix. TCRdb re-analysed the 5' RACE reads in MiXCR, keeping a single row per CDR3 protein. Among about 640,000 distinct CDR3 sequences listed, less than 35% were seen once. The sample consisted of blood. Receptors originate from a woman older than 75 in good health.

This chain connects TRBV6-1 to TRBJ2-3; D remains unclear. V shed 7 bases and J shed 2 bases, with 16 bases lying between them. This CDR3 is built from 15 residues. CDR1 is MNHNS, CDR2 SASEGT, per germline. CDR3 amino acids: CASKFITDLTDTQYF. CDR3 in DNA: TGTGCCAGCAAGTTCATTACCGATCTCACAGATACGCAGTATTTT.

The chain couples TRBV15 to TRBJ1-6; D unclear. The CDR3 has 15 amino acids. From germline, CDR1 is LNHNV and CDR2 YYDKDF (reference sequence). Trimming stripped 5 bases from V and 7 bases from J, with 15 bases between. CDR3 bases: TGTGCCACCAGCTTCCTCAGGCCACCGAATTCACCCCTCCACTTT. Protein product: CATSFLRPPNSPLHF.

CDR3 bases: TGTGCCAGCTCACTAAGGGCCGCGAGCAATCAGCCCCAGCATTTT. Protein sequence: CASSLRAASNQPQHF. This chain joins TRBV18 and TRBJ1-5; D gene unclear. The CDR3 sequence is 15 residues long. With 4 bases removed from V and 1 base from J, the gap between germline ends came to 11 bases. From germline, CDR1 is KGHSH and CDR2 LQKENI.

The sample holds many counts of this clonotype. The chain recombines TRBV20-1 with TRBJ2-5; 14 nucleotides match TRBD2. V was pared by 2 bases and J by 1 base, with 3 bases of the junction left unmatched. CDR3 length: 16 amino acids. Germline CDR1 reads DFQATT; CDR2 reads SNEGSKA (reference sequence). Here the CDR3 reads CSARRTSGGPQETQYF. The CDR3 DNA reads TGCAGTGCTAGAAGGACTAGCGGGGGGCCCCAAGAGACCCAGTACTTC.

This clonotype was seen at least ten times. This rearrangement joins TRBV18 to TRBJ2-7; 12 bases agree with TRBD2. Trimming cost V 0 bases and J 5 bases; bases outside gene matches: 5. CDR1 and CDR2 from the germline V gene are KGHSH and LQKENI. CDR3 length: 16 residues. The CDR3 sequence is CASSPPLAGGQNEQYF. Here the CDR3 DNA reads TGTGCCAGCTCACCACCCCTAGCGGGGGGGCAAAACGAGCAGTACTTC. Together with reference TRBV18 and TRBJ2-7, the CDR3 gives the full variable domain: NAGVMQNPRHLVRRRGQEARLRCSPMKGHSHVYWYRQLPEEGLKFMVYLQKENIIDESGMPKERFSAEFPKEGPSILRIQQVVRGDSAAYFCASSPPLAGGQNEQYFGPGTRLTVT.

The chain links TRBV7-2 to TRBJ2-5, with D tentatively TRBD2 (5 bases). This CDR3 has 16 residues. The V and J ends lost 4 bases and 7 bases respectively, with 22 bases between them. Per the germline V gene, CDR1 is SGHTA and CDR2 is FQGNSA. The CDR3 nucleotides are TGTGCCAGCAGCTCCGCGTTGGTAGCGAGGTTAGGGACCCAGTACTTC. Translated: CASSSALVARLGTQYF.

This clonotype has ten or more counts. The V gene is TRBV20-1, the J gene TRBJ2-7; tentative D call: TRBD1 (6 bases). The V and J ends lost 5 bases and 4 bases respectively, with 12 bases between them. This CDR3 spans 12 amino acids. The germline V gene encodes CDR1 DFQATT and CDR2 SNEGSKA (reference sequence). The CDR3 region has the DNA TGCAGTGCTGATAAGGACAGTTACGAGCAGTACTTC. Protein: CSADKDSYEQYF.

This rearrangement joins TRBV5-1 to TRBJ2-5; possibly TRBD2 for D (5 bases). The length of the CDR3 is 17 residues. V gave up 0 bases and J gave up 1 base, with 16 bases separating them. Germline V gene data show CDR1 as SGHRS and CDR2 as YFSETQ. The CDR3 coding sequence is TGCGCCAGCAGCTTGGGCCAACTATCGGGATCCCAAGAGACCCAGTACTTC. Its translation: CASSLGQLSGSQETQYF.

The genes are TRBV5-1 and TRBJ2-7, with a tentative D call TRBD2 (6 bases). Deletions cut 0 bases from V and 6 bases from J, with 22 bases between. Germline CDR1 and CDR2: SGHRS and YFSETQ. The CDR3 loop spans 17 amino acids. CDR3 protein: CASSLGPGGRGLSEQYF. The CDR3 nucleotides are TGCGCCAGCAGCTTGGGGCCCGGGGGACGGGGTCTCTCCGAGCAGTACTTC.

In this sample, this clonotype turned up a few times. The rearrangement links TRBV18 to TRBJ1-6; the D gene is possibly TRBD1 (5 bases). V was clipped by 2 bases and J by 0 bases, with 14 bases between them. CDR3 length: 18 residues. Germline V CDR1 and CDR2: KGHSH, LQKENI. CDR3 nucleotide sequence: TGTGCCAGCTCACCATGGGACCACCTGAGCTCCTATAATTCACCCCTCCACTTT. This sequence encodes CASSPWDHLSSYNSPLHF.